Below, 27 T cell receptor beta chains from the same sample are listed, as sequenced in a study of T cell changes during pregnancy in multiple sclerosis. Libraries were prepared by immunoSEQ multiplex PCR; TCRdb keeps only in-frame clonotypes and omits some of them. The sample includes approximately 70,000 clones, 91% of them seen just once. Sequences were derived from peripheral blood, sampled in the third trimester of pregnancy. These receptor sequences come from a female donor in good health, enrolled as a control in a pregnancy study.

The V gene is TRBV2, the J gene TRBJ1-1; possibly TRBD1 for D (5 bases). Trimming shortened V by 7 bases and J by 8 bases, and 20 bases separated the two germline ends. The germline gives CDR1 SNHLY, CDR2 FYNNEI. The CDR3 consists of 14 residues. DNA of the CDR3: TGTGCCAGCAATATCGCGGGACCCCGAAGGGAAGCTTTCTTT. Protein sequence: CASNIAGPRREAFF. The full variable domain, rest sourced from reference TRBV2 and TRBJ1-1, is EPEVTQTPSHQVTQMGQEVILRCVPISNHLYFYWYRQILGQKVEFLVSFYNNEISEKSEIFDDQFSVERPDGSNFTLKIRSTKLEDSAMYFCASNIAGPRREAFFGQGTRLTVV.

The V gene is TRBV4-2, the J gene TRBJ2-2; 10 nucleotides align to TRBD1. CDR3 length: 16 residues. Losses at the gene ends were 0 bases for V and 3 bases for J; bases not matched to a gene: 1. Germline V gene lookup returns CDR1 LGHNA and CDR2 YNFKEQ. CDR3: CASSQDGTGDTGELFF. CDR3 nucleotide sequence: TGTGCCAGCAGCCAAGACGGGACAGGGGACACCGGGGAGCTGTTTTTT.

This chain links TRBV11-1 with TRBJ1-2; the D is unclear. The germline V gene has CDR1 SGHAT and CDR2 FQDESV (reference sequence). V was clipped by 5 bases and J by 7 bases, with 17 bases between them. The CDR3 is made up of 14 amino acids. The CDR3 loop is CASSPFRGGSGYTF. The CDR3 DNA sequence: TGTGCCAGCAGCCCCTTTCGCGGAGGATCTGGCTACACCTTC.

Written as DNA, the CDR3 is TGTGCCAGCGGCCCGGAGGCGGGTCCCTACAATGAGCAGTTCTTC. Translation gives CASGPEAGPYNEQFF. The chain couples TRBV2 to TRBJ2-1, with D possibly matching TRBD2 (5 bases). The CDR3 has 15 amino acids. The germline V and J ends were trimmed by 8 bases and 2 bases, with 16 bases remaining between them. Per germline, CDR1 SNHLY and CDR2 FYNNEI. The entire variable domain, with the rest obtained from reference TRBV2 and TRBJ2-1, is as follows: EPEVTQTPSHQVTQMGQEVILRCVPISNHLYFYWYRQILGQKVEFLVSFYNNEISEKSEIFDDQFSVERPDGSNFTLKIRSTKLEDSAMYFCASGPEAGPYNEQFFGPGTRLTVL.

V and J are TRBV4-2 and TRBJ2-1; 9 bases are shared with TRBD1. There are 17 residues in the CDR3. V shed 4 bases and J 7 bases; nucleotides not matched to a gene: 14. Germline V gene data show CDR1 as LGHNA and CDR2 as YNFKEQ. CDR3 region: CASSLEWGGTGNNEQFF. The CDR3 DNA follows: TGTGCCAGCAGCCTCGAATGGGGCGGGACAGGGAATAATGAGCAGTTCTTC.

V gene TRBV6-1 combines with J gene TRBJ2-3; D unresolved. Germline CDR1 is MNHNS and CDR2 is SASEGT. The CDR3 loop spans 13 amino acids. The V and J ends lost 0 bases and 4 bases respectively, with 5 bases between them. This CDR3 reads CASSEARPDTQYF. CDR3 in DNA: TGTGCCAGCAGTGAAGCCAGGCCAGATACGCAGTATTTT.

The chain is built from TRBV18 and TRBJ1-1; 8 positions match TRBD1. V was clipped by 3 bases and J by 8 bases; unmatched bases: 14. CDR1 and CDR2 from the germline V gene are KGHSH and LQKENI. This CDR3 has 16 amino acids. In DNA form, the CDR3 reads TGTGCCAGCTCACCGATCGAGATAAGGACAGGGCGCGAAGCTTTCTTT. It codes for CASSPIEIRTGREAFF. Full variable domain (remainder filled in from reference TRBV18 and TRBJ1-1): NAGVMQNPRHLVRRRGQEARLRCSPMKGHSHVYWYRQLPEEGLKFMVYLQKENIIDESGMPKERFSAEFPKEGPSILRIQQVVRGDSAAYFCASSPIEIRTGREAFFGQGTRLTVV.

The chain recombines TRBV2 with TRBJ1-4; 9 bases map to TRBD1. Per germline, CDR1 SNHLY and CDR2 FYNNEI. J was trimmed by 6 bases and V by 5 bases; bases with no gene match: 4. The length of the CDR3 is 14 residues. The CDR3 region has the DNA TGTGCCAGCAGTCTCGACAGGGGGTATGAAAAACTGTTTTTT. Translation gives CASSLDRGYEKLFF.

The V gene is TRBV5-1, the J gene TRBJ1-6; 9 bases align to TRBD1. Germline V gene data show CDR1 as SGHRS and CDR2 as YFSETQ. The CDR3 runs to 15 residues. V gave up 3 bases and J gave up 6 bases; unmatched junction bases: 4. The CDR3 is CASSWGQGGNSPLHF. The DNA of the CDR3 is TGCGCCAGCAGCTGGGGACAGGGCGGTAATTCACCCCTCCACTTT.

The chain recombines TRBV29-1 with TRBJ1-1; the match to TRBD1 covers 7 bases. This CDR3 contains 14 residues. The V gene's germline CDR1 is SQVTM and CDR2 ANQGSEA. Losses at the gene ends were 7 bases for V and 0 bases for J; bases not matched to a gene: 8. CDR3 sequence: CSARRDSMNTEAFF. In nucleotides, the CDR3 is TGCAGCGCCCGCCGGGACAGCATGAACACTGAAGCTTTCTTT. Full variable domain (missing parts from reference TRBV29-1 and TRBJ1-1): SAVISQKPSRDICQRGTSLTIQCQVDSQVTMMFWYRQQPGQSLTLIATANQGSEATYESGFVIDKFPISRPNLTFSTLTVSNMSPEDSSIYLCSARRDSMNTEAFFGQGTRLTVV.

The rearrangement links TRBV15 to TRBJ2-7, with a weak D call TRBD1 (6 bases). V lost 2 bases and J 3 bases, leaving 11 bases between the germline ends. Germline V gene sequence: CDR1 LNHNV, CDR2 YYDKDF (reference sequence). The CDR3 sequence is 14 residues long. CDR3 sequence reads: CATSRQTGDYEQYF. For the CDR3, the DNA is TGTGCCACCAGCAGACAGACAGGAGACTACGAGCAGTACTTC.

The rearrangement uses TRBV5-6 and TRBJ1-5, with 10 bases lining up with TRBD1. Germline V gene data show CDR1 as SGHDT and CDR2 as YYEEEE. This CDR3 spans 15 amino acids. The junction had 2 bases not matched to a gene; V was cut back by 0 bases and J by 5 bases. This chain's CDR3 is CASSLGGQGYQPQHF. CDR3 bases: TGTGCCAGCAGCTTGGGGGGACAGGGGTATCAGCCCCAGCATTTT.

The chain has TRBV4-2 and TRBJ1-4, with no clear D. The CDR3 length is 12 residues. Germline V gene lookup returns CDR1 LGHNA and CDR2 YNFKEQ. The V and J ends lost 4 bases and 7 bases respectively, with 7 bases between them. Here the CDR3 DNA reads TGTGCCAGCAGCCTTCTAGGTGAAAAACTGTTTTTT. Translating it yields CASSLLGEKLFF.

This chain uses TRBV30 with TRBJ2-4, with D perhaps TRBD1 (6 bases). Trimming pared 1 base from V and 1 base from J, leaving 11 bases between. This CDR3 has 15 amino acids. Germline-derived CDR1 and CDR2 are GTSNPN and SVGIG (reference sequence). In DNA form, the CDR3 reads TGTGCCTGGAGTGAGGGGGTAGCGGCCAAAAACATTCAGTACTTC. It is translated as CAWSEGVAAKNIQYF.

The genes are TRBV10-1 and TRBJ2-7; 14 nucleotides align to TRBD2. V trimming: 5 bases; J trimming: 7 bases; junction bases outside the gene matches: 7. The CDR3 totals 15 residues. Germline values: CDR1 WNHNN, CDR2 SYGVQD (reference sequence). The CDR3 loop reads CASSFGLAGGPEQYF. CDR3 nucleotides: TGCGCCAGCAGTTTTGGACTAGCGGGAGGTCCAGAGCAGTACTTC.

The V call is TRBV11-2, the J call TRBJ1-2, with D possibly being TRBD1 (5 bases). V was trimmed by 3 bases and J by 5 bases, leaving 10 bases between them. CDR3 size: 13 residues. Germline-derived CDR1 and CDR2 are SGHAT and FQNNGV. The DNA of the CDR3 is TGTGCCAGCAGCTTGGTCGGGGGGTATGGCTACACCTTC. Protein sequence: CASSLVGGYGYTF.

CDR3 nucleotides: TGTGCCAGTAGTCTGGCAGGGGCCCCCTATGGCTACACCTTC. This encodes CASSLAGAPYGYTF. J is TRBJ1-2 and V is TRBV19, with D possibly TRBD1 on 6 matching bases. Trimming took off 5 bases at V and 4 bases at J, with 14 bases between the two ends. The CDR3 loop spans 14 amino acids. Germline-derived CDR1 and CDR2 are LNHDA and SQIVND (reference sequence).

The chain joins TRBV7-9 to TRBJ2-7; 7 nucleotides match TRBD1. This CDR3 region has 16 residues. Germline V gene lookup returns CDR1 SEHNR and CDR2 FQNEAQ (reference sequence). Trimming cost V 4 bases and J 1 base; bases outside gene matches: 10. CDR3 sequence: CASSSPQGTDSYEQYF. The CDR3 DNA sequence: TGTGCCAGCAGCTCGCCGCAGGGGACAGATTCCTACGAGCAGTACTTC.

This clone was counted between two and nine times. Written as DNA, the CDR3 is TGTGCCAGTAGTCTGAACAGTCAAGAGACCCAGTACTTC. Its translation is CASSLNSQETQYF. The V call is TRBV19, the J call TRBJ2-5; D remains unclear. Per germline, CDR1 LNHDA and CDR2 SQIVND (reference sequence). V was pared by 5 bases and J by 2 bases, with 9 bases between. This CDR3 is 13 amino acids long.

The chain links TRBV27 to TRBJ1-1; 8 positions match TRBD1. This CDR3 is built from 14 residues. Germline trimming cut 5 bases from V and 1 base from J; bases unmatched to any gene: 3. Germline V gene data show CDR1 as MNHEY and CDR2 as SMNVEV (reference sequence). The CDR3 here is CASSITGGNTEAFF. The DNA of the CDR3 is TGTGCCAGCAGTATCACAGGGGGGAACACTGAAGCTTTCTTT.

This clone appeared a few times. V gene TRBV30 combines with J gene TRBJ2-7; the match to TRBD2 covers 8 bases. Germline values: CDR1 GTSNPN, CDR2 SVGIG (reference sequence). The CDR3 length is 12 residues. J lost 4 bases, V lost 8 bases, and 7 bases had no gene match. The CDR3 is CATGRGKYEQYF. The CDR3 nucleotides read TGTGCCACCGGGAGGGGTAAATACGAGCAGTACTTC.

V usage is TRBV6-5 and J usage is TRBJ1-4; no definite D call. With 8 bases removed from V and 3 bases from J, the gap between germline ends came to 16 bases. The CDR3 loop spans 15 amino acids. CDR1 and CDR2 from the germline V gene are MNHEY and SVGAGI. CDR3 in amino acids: CASGGGDGANEKLFF. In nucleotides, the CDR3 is TGTGCCAGCGGAGGCGGCGACGGGGCTAATGAAAAACTGTTTTTT.

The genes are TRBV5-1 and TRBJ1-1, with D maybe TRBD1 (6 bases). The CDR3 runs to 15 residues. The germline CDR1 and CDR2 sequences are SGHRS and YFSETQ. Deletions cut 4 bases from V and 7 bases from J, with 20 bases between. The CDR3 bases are TGCGCCAGCAGCCACCTTGAGGGGGGGGCCTTTGAAGCTTTCTTT. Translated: CASSHLEGGAFEAFF.

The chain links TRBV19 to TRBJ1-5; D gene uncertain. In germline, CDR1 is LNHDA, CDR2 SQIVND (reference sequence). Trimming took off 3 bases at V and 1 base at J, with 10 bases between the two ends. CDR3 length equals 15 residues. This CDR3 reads CASSIGGGSNQPQHF. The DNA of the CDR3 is TGTGCCAGTAGTATCGGAGGAGGGAGCAATCAGCCCCAGCATTTT.

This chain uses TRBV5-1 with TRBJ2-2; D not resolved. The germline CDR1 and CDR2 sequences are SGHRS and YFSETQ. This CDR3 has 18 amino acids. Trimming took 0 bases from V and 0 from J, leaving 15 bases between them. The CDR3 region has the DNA TGCGCCAGCAGCTTGGATCCCCCACAATCCGCGAACACCGGGGAGCTGTTTTTT. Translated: CASSLDPPQSANTGELFF. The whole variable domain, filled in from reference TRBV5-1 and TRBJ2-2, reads KAGVTQTPRYLIKTRGQQVTLSCSPISGHRSVSWYQQTPGQGLQFLFEYFSETQRNKGNFPGRFSGRQFSNSRSEMNVSTLELGDSALYLCASSLDPPQSANTGELFFGEGSRLTVL.

The CDR3 nucleotides read TGTGCCAGCAGTTTCCTTGGACAGGATGAGCAGTACTTC. Translated, it gives CASSFLGQDEQYF. This sequence joins TRBV27 and TRBJ2-7, with 7 bases that match TRBD1. The V gene end was trimmed by 3 bases and the J gene end by 7 bases; junction bases not matched to a gene: 6. This CDR3 is built from 13 residues. Per the germline V gene, CDR1 is MNHEY and CDR2 is SMNVEV (reference sequence).

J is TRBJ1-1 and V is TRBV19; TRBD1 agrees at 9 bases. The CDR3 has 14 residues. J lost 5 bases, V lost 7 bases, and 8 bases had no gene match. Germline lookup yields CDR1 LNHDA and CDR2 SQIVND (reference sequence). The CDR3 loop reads CASTLQGARTEAFF. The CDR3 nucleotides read TGTGCCAGTACCCTACAGGGGGCGAGGACTGAAGCTTTCTTT.